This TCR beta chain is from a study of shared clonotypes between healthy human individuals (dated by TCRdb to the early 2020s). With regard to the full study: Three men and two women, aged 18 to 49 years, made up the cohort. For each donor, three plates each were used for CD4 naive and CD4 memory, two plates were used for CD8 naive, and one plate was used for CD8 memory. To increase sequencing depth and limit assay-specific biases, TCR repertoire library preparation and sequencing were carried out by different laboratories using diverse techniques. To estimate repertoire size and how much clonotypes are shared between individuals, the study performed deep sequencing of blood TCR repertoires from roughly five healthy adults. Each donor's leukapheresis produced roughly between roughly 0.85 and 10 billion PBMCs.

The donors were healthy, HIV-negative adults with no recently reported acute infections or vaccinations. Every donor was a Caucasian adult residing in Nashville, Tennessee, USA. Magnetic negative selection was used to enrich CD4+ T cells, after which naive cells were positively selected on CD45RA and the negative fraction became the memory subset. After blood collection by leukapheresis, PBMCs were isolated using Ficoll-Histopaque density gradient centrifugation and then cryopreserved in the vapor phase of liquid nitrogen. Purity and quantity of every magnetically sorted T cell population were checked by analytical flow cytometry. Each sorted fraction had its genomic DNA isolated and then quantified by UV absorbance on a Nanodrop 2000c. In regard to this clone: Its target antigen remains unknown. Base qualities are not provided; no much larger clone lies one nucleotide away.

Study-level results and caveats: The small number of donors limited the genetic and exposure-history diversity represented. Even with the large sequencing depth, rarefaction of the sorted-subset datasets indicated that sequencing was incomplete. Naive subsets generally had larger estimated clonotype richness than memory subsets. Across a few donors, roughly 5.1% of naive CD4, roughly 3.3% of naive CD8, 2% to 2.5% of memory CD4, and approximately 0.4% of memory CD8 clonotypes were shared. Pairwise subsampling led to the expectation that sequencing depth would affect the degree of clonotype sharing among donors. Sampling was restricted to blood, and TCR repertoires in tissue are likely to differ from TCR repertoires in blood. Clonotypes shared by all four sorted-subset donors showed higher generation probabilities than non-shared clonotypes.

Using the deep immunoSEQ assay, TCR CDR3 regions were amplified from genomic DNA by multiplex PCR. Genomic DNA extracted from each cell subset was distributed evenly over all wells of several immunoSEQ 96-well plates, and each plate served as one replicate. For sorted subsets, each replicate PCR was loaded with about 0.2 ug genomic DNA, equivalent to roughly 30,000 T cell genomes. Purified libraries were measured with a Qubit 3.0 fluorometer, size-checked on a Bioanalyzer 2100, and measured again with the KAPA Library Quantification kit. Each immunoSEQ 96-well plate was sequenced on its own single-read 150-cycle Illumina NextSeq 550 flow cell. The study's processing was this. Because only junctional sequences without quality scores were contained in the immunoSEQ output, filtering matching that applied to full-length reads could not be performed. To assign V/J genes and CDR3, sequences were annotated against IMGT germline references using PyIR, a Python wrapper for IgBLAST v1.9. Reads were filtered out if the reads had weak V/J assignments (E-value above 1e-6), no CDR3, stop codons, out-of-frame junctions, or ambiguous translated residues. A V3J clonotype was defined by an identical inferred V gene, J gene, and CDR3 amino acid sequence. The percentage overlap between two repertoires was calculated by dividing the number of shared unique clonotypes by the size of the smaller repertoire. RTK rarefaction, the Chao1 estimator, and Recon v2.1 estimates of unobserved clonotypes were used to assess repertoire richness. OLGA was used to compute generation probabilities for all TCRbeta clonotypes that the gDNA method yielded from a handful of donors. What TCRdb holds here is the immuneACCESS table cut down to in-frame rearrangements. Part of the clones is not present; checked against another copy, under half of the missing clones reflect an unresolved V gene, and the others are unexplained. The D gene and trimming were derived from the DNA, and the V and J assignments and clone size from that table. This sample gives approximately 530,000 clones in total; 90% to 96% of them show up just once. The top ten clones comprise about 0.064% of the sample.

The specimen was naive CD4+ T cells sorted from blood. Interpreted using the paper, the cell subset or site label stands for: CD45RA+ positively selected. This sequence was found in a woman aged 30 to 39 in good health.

The DNA sequence is given as TGTGCCAGCAGATATCGGGACAGGGCCTTCGGCTACACCTTC. Translation gives CASRYRDRAFGYTF. The sequence links TRBV28 to TRBJ1-2, with TRBD1 identical over 9 junction bases. Relative to germline, V is missing 6 bases and J is missing 8 bases, with 10 bases of the junction outside any gene match. Taken from the germline V gene, the CDR1 and CDR2 loops are MDHEN and SYDVKM. From cysteine to phenylalanine, the CDR3 is 14 amino acids long. Only the CDR3 part of the read is kept: 42 bases, read in frame from the first base.